This entry describes one T cell receptor (beta chain). The target antigen is unknown. TCRdb reprocessed the reads with MiXCR, giving one entry per CDR3 protein. In the table there are around 170,000 distinct CDR3 sequences, under 15% of which are singletons. The source of the sample is a study of T cell repertoires in cytomegalovirus infection. Study-wide background: Both CMV infection and a matching HLA type were indicated by public TCR beta signatures. Study-wide results and limits: Identification of carriers of CMV plus the relevant HLA was achieved through cumulative public TCR beta family frequency. In two of eight donors, the top clonotype was HLA-C-restricted CMV-specific.

The CDR3 length is 17 residues. Trimming removed 3 bases from V and 0 bases from J, with 12 bases in between. The germline gives CDR1 ENHRY, CDR2 SYGVKD. The sample taken for sequencing was PBMCs. The origin of this receptor is a human donor in good health (CMV status not recorded). Some clones in this sample may be carry-over from other donors' samples. The chain uses TRBV10-3 and TRBJ2-6; D might be TRBD1 (5 bases). For the CDR3, the DNA is TGTGCCATCAGTGATAGGGCAGGGCGCTCTGGGGCCAACGTCCTGACTTTC. As protein: CAISDRAGRSGANVLTF.